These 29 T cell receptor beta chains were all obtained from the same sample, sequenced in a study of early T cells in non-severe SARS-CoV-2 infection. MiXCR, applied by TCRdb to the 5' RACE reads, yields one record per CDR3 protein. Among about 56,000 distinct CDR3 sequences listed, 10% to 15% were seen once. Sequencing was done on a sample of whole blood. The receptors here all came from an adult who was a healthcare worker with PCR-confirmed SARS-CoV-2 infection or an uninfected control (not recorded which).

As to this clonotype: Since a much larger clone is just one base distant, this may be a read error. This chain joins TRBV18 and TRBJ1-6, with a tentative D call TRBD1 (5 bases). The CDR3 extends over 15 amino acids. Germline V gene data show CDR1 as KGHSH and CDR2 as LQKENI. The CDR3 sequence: CASLPPGTTYSPLHF. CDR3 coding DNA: TGTGCCAGCTTACCACCAGGGACCACCTATTCACCCCTCCACTTT.

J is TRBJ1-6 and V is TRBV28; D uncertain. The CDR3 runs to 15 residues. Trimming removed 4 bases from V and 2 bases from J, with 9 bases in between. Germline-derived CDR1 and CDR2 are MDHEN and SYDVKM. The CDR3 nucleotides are TGTGCCAGCAGTTCAGGATCGGCCTATAATTCACCCCTCCACTTT. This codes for CASSSGSAYNSPLHF.

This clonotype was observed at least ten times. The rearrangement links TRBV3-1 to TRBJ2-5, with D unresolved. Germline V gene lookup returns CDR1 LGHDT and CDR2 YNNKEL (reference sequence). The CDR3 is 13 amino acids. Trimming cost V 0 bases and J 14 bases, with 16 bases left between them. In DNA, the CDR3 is TGTGCCAGCAGCCAAGAGGGTAAAGGAAGACAATACTTC. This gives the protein CASSQEGKGRQYF.

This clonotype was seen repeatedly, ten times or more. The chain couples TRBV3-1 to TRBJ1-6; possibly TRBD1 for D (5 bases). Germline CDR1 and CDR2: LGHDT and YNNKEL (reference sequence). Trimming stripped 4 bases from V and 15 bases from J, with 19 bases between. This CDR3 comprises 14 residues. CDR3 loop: CASSPPRDSKLLHF. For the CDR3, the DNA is TGTGCCAGCAGCCCACCCCGGGACTCCAAACTCCTCCACTTT.

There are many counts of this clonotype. The CDR3: CASSRRRQTRGRSSYNEQFF. CDR3 DNA sequence: TGTGCCAGCAGCCGAAGGCGGCAGACCCGAGGAAGGAGCTCCTACAATGAGCAGTTCTTC. The rearrangement links TRBV11-2 to TRBJ2-1; no firm D call. The CDR3 is 20 residues long. V was trimmed by 5 bases and J by 0 bases, leaving 26 bases between them. Germline values: CDR1 SGHAT, CDR2 FQNNGV.

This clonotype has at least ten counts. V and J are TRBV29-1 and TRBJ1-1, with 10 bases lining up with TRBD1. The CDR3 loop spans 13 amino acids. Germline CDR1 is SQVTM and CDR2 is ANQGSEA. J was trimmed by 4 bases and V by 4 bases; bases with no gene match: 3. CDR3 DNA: TGCAGCGTTGGACGGACAGGGGGCACTGAAGCTTTCTTT. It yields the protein CSVGRTGGTEAFF.

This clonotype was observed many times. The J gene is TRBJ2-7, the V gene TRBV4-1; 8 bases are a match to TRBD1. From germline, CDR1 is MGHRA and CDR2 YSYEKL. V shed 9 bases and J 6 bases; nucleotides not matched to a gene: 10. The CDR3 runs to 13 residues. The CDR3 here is CASAGTGLAEQYF. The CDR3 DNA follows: TGCGCCAGTGCCGGGACAGGACTCGCCGAGCAGTACTTC.

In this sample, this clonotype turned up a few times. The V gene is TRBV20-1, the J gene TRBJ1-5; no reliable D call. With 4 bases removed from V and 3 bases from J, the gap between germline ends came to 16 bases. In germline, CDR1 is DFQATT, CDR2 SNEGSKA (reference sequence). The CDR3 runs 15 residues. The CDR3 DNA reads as TGCAGTGCTACCCTTAGTCTGGCCAACAATCAGCCCCAGCATTTT. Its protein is CSATLSLANNQPQHF.

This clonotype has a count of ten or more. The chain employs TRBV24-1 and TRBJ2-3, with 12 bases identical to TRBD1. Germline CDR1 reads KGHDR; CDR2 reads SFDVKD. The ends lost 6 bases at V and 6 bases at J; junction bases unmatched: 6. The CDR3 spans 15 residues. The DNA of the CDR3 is TGTGCCACCAGTCACCGGGACAGGGGGCGTGATACGCAGTATTTT. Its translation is CATSHRDRGRDTQYF.

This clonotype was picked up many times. CDR3 sequence reads: CASSLGQRSYGYTF. The CDR3 DNA reads TGTGCCAGCAGCCTTGGACAGAGGAGCTATGGCTACACCTTC. This sequence joins TRBV7-2 and TRBJ1-2, with D maybe TRBD1 (6 bases). With 5 bases removed from V and 4 bases from J, the gap between germline ends came to 14 bases. The CDR3 is made up of 14 amino acids. Germline V CDR1 and CDR2: SGHTA, FQGNSA. The entire variable domain, with the rest obtained from reference TRBV7-2 and TRBJ1-2, is as follows: GAGVSQSPSNKVTEKGKDVELRCDPISGHTALYWYRQSLGQGLEFLIYFQGNSAPDKSGLPSDRFSAERTGGSVSTLTIQRTQQEDSAVYLCASSLGQRSYGYTFGSGTRLTVV.

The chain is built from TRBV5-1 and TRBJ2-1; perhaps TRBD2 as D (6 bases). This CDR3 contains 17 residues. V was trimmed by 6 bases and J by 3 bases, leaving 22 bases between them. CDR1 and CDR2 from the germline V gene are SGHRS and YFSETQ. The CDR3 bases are TGCGCCAGCACCCCCGAGGGAGGCTTTAGCTACTACAATGAGCAGTTCTTC. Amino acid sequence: CASTPEGGFSYYNEQFF.

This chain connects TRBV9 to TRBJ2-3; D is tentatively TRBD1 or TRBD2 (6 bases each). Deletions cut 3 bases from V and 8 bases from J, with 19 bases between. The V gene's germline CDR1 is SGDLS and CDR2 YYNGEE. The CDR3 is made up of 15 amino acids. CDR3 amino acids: CASSALITGGGTQYF. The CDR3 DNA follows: TGTGCCAGCAGCGCGTTAATAACCGGAGGGGGTACGCAGTATTTT.

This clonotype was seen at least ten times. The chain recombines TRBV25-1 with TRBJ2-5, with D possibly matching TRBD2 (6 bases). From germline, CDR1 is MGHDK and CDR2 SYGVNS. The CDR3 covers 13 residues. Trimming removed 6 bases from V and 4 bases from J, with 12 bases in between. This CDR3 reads CASREGARETQYF. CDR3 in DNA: TGTGCCAGCAGGGAGGGCGCTCGAGAGACCCAGTACTTC. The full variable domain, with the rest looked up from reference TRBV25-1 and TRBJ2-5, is EADIYQTPRYLVIGTGKKITLECSQTMGHDKMYWYQQDPGMELHLIHYSYGVNSTEKGDLSSESTVSRIRTEHFPLTLESARPSHTSQYLCASREGARETQYFGPGTRLLVL.

The CDR3 DNA is TGCAGCGTTGATCAGGGGAACTATGGCTACACCTTC. The encoded protein is CSVDQGNYGYTF. The rearrangement links TRBV29-1 to TRBJ1-2; tentative D call: TRBD1 (6 bases). With 3 bases removed from V and 2 bases from J, the gap between germline ends came to 7 bases. The CDR3 contains 12 residues. Germline V CDR1 and CDR2: SQVTM, ANQGSEA.

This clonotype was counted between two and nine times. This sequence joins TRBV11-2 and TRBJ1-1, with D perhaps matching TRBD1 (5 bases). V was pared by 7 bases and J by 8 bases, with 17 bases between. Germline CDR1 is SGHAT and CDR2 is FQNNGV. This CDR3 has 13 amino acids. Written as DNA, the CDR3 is TGTGCCAGCACCATATCCGGGTGGGGGGAAGCTTTCTTT. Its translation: CASTISGWGEAFF.

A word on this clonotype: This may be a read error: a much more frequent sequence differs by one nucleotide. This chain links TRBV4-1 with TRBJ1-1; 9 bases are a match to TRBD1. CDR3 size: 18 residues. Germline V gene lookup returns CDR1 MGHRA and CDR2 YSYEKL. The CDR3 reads CASSQVPLPGQGGTEVFF. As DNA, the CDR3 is TGCGCCAGCAGCCAAGTACCACTTCCGGGACAGGGAGGCACTGAAGTTTTCTTT.

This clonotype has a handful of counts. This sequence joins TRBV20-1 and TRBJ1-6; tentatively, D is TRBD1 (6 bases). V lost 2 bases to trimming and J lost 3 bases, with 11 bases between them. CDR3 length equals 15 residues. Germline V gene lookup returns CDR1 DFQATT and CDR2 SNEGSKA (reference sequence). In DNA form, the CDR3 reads TGCAGTGCTAGACCAGGGACATTCTATAATTCACCCCTCCACTTT. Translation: CSARPGTFYNSPLHF.

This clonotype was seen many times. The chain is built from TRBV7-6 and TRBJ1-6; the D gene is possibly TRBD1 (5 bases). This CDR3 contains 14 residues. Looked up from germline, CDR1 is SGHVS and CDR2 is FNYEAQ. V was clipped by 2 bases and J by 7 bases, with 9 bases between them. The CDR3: CASSLYEGNSPLHF. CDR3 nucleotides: TGTGCCAGCAGCTTATATGAGGGGAATTCACCCCTCCACTTT.

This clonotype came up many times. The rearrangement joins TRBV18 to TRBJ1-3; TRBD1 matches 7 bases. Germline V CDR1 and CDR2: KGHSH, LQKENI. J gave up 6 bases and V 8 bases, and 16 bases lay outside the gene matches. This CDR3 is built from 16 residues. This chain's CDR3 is CASPGEGAFAENTIYF. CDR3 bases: TGTGCCAGCCCCGGGGAGGGGGCGTTCGCTGAAAACACCATATATTTT.

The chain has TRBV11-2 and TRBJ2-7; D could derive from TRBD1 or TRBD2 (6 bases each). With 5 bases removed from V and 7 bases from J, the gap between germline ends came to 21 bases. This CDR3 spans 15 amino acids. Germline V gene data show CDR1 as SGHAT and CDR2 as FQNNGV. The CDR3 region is CASSDTRGHKREQYF. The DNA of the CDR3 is TGTGCCAGCAGCGACACACGGGGGCACAAGAGGGAGCAGTACTTC.

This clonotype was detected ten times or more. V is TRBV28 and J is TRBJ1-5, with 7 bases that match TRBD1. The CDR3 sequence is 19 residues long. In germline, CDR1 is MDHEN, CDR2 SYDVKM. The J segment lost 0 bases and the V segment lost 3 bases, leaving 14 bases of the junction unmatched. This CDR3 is CASSLPPGQPSYSNQPQHF. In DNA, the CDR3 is TGTGCCAGCAGTTTGCCGCCGGGACAGCCATCTTATAGCAATCAGCCCCAGCATTTT.

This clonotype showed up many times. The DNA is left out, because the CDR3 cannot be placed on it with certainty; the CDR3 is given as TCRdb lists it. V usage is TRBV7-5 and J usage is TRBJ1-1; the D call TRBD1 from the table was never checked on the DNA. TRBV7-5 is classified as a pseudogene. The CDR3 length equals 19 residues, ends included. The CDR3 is CISVPEDAGQTPLNTEAFF.

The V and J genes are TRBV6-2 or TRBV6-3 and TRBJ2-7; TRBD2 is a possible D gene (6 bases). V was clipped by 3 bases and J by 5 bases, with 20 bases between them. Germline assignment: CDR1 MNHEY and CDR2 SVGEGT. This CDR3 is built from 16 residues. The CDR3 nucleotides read TGTGCCAGCAGTTATCTGGGGAGTGGGGGGTTCGACGAGCAGTACTTC. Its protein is CASSYLGSGGFDEQYF.

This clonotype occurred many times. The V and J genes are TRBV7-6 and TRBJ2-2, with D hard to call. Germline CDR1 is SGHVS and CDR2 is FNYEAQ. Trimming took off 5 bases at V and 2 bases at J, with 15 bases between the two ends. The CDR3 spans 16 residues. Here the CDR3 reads CASSPSGTVNTGELFF. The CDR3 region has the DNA TGTGCCAGCAGCCCATCCGGTACAGTTAACACCGGGGAGCTGTTTTTT.

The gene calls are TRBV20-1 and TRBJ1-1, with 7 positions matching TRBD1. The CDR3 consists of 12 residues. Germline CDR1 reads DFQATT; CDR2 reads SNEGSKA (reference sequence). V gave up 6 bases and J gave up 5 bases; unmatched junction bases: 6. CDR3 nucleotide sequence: TGCAGTGCAAACAGGGGAGGGACTGAAGCTTTCTTT. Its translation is CSANRGGTEAFF.

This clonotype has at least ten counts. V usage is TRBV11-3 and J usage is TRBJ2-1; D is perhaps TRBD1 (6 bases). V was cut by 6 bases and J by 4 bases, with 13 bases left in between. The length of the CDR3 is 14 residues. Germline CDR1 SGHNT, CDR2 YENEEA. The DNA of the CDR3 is TGTGCCAGCAGACGTGGGGGCTCATACAATGAGCAGTTCTTC. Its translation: CASRRGGSYNEQFF.

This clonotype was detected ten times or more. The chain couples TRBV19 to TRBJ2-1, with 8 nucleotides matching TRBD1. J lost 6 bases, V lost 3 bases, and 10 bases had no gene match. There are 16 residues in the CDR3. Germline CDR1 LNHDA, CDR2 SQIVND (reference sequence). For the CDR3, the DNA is TGTGCCAGTAGTATGCACGGACAGGGTGGTCGCAATGAGCAGTTCTTC. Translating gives CASSMHGQGGRNEQFF.

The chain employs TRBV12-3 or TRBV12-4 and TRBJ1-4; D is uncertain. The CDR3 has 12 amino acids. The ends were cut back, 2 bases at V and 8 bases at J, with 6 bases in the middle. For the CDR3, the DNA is TGTGCCAGCAGTTTACGCATGGAAAAACTGTTTTTT. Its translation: CASSLRMEKLFF.

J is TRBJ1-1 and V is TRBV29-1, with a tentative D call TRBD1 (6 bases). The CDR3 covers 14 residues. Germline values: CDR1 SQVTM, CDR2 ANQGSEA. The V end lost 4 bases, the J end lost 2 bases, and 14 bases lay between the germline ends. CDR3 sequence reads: CSVVAGAINTEAFF. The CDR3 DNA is TGCAGCGTTGTCGCGGGGGCGATTAACACTGAAGCTTTCTTT.